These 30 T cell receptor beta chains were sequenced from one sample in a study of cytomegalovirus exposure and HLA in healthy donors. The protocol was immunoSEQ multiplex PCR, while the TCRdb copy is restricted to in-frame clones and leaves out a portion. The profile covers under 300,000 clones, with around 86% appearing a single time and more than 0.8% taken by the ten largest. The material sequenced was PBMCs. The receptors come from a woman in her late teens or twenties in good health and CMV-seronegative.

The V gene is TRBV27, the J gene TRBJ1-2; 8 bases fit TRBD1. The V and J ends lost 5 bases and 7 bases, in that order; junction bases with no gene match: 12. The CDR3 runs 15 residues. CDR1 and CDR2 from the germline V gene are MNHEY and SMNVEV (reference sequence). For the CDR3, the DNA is TGTGCCAGCAGTCCTAGACAGGGGATTGAGCGTGGCTACACCTTC. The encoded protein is CASSPRQGIERGYTF.

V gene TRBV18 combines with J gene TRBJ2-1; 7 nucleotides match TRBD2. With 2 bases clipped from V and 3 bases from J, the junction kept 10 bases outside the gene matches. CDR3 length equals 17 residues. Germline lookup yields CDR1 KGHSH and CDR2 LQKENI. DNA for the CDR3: TGTGCCAGCTCACCAAATGTTCGGGGAGGGGTCTACAATGAGCAGTTCTTC. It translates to CASSPNVRGGVYNEQFF.

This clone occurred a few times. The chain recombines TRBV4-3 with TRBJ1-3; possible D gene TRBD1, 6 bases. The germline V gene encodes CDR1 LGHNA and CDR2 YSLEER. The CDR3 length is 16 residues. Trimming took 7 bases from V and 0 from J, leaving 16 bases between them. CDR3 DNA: TGCGCCAGCATGGGCCCGAGGGGGAGCTCTGGAAACACCATATATTTT. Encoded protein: CASMGPRGSSGNTIYF.

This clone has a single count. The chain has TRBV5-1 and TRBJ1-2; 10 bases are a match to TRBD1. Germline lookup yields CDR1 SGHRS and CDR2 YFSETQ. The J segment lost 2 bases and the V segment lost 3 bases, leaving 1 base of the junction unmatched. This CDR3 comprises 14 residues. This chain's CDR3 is CASSSGQGNYGYTF. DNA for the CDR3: TGCGCCAGCAGCTCGGGACAGGGGAACTATGGCTACACCTTC.

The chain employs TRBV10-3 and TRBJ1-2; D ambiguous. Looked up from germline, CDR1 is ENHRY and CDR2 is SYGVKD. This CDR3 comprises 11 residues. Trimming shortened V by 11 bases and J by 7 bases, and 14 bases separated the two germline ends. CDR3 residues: CASWAFFGYTF. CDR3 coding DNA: TGTGCCTCCTGGGCGTTTTTTGGCTACACCTTC.

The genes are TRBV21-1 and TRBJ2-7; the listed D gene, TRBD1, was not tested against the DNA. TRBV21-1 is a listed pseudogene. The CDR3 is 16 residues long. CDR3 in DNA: TGTGCCAGCAGCAAAGCCCGGGACAGGGGTTCCTACGAGCAGTACTTC. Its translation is CASSKARDRGSYEQYF.

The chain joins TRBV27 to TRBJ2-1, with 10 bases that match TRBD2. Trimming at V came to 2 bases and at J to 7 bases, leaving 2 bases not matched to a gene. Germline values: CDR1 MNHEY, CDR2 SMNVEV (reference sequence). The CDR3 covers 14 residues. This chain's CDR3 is CASSLASGRNEQFF. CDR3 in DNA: TGTGCCAGCAGTTTAGCTAGCGGGAGAAATGAGCAGTTCTTC.

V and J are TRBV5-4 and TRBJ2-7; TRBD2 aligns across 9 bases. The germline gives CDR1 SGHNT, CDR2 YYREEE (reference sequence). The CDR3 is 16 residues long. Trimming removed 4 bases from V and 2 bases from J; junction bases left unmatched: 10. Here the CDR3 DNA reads TGTGCCAGCAGCCCCATGCCCAGCGGGGGGACCTACGAGCAGTACTTC. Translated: CASSPMPSGGTYEQYF. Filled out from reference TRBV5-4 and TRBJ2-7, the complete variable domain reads ETGVTQSPTHLIKTRGQQVTLRCSSQSGHNTVSWYQQALGQGPQFIFQYYREEENGRGNFPPRFSGLQFPNYSSELNVNALELDDSALYLCASSPMPSGGTYEQYFGPGTRLTVT.

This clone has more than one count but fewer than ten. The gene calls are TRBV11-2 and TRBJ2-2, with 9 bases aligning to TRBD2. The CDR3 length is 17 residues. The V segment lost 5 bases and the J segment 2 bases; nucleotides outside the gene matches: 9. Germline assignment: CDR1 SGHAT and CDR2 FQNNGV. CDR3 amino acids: CASSPISGGPNTGELFF. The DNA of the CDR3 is TGTGCCAGCAGCCCAATCAGCGGGGGGCCAAACACCGGGGAGCTGTTTTTT.

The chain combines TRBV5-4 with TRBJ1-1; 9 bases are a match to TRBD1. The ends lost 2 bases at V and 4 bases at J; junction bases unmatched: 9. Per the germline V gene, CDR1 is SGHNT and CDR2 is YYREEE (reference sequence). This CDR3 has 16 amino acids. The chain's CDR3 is CASSFATGGASTEAFF. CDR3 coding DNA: TGTGCCAGCAGCTTTGCTACAGGGGGCGCGAGCACTGAAGCTTTCTTT.

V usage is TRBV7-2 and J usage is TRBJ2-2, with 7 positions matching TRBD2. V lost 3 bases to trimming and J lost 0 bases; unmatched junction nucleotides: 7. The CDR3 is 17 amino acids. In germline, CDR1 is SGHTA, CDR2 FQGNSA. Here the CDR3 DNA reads TGTGCCAGCAGCTTCCCCGCGGGGGTGTCGAACACCGGGGAGCTGTTTTTT. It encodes CASSFPAGVSNTGELFF.

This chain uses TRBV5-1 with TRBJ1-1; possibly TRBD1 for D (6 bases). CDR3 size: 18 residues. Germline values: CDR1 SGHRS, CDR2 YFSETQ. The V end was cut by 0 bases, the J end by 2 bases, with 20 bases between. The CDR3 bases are TGCGCCAGCAGCTTGGGATTTTGGGGAACAGGGAGTAACACTGAAGCTTTCTTT. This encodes CASSLGFWGTGSNTEAFF.

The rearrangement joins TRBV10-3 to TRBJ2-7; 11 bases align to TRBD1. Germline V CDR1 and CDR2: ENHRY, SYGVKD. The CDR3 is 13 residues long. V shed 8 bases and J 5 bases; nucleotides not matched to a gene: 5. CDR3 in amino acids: CAIGTGGLDEQYF. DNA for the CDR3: TGTGCCATCGGGACAGGGGGTTTGGACGAGCAGTACTTC.

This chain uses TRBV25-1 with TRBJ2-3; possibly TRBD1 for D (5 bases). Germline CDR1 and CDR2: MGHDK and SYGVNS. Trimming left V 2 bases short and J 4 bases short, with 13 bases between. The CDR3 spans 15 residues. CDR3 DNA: TGTGCCAGCAGTGAAACTGGGGCTCGGGCAGATACGCAGTATTTT. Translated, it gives CASSETGARADTQYF. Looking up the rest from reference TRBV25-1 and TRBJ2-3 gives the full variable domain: EADIYQTPRYLVIGTGKKITLECSQTMGHDKMYWYQQDPGMELHLIHYSYGVNSTEKGDLSSESTVSRIRTEHFPLTLESARPSHTSQYLCASSETGARADTQYFGPGTRLTVL.

CDR3 loop: CASSQEDRVGIEAFF. The DNA for the CDR3 is TGCGCCAGCAGCCAGGAGGACAGGGTAGGGATTGAAGCTTTCTTT. This chain uses TRBV4-3 with TRBJ1-1; TRBD1 agrees at 8 bases. CDR1 and CDR2 (germline): LGHNA, YSLEER. V was clipped by 3 bases and J by 7 bases; unmatched bases: 10. The CDR3 is made up of 15 amino acids.

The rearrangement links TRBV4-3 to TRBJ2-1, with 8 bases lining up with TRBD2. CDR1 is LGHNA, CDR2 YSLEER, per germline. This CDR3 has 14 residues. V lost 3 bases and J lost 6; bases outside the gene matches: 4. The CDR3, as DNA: TGCGCCAGCAGCCAGCGGGGGGCCCTCAATGAGCAGTTCTTC. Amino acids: CASSQRGALNEQFF.

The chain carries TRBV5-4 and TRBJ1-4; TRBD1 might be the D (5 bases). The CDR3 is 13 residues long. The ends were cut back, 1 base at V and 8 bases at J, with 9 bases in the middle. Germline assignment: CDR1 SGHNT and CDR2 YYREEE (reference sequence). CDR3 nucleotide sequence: TGTGCCAGCAGCTTGACAGGTCAGGAAAAACTGTTTTTT. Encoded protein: CASSLTGQEKLFF.

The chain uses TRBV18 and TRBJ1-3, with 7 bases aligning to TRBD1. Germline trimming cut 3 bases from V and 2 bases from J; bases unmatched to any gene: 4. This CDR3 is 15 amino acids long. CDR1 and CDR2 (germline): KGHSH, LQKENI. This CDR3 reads CASSPTGFPGNTIYF. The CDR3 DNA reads TGTGCCAGCTCACCGACAGGGTTCCCTGGAAACACCATATATTTT. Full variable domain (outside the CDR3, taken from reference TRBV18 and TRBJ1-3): NAGVMQNPRHLVRRRGQEARLRCSPMKGHSHVYWYRQLPEEGLKFMVYLQKENIIDESGMPKERFSAEFPKEGPSILRIQQVVRGDSAAYFCASSPTGFPGNTIYFGEGSWLTVV.

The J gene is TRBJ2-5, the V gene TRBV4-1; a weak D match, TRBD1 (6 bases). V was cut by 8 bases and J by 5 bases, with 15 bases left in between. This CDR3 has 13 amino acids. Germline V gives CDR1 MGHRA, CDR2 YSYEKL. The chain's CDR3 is CASRKLGAETQYF. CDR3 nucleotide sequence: TGCGCCAGCCGGAAGCTGGGGGCGGAGACCCAGTACTTC.

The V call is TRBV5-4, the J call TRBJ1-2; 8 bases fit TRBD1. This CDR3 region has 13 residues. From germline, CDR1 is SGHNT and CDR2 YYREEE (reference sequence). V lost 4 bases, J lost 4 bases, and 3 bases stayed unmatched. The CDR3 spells CASSQTGVYGYTF. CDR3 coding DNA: TGTGCCAGCAGCCAGACAGGGGTCTATGGCTACACCTTC.

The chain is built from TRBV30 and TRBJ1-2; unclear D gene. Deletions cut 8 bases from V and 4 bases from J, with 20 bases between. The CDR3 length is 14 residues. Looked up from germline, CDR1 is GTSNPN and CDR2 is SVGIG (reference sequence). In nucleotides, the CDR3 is TGTGCCCGATGGACTCTCCGGAGGCCCTATGGCTACACCTTC. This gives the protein CARWTLRRPYGYTF.

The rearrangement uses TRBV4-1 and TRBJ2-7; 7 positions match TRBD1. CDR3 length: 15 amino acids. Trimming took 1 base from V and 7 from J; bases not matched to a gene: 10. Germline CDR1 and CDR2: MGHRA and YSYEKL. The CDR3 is CASSQVSGGELEQYF. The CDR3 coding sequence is TGCGCCAGCAGCCAAGTGTCAGGGGGAGAATTGGAGCAGTACTTC.

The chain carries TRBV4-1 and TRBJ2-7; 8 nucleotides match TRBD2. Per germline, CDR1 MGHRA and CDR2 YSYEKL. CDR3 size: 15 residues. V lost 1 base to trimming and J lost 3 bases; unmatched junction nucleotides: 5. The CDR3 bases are TGCGCCAGCAGCCAAGTTAGCGGGGTAAACTACGAGCAGTACTTC. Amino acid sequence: CASSQVSGVNYEQYF.

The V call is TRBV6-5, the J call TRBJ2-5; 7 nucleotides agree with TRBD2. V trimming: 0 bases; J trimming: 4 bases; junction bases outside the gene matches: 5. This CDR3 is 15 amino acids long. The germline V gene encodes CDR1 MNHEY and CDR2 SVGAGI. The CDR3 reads CASSYSAGTRETQYF. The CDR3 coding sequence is TGTGCCAGCAGTTACTCAGCGGGGACGCGAGAGACCCAGTACTTC.

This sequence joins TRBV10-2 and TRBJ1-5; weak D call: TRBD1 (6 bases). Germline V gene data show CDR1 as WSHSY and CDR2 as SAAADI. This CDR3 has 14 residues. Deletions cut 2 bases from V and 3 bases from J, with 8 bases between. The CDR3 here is CASSEAGDNQPQHF. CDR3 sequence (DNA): TGCGCCAGCAGTGAGGCAGGGGACAATCAGCCCCAGCATTTT.

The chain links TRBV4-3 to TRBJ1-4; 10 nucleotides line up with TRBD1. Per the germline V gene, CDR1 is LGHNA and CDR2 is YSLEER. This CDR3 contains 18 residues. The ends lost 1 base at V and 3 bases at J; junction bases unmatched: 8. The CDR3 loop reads CASSQALSGTGANEKLFF. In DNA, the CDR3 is TGCGCCAGCAGCCAAGCTCTATCGGGGACAGGGGCTAATGAAAAACTGTTTTTT.

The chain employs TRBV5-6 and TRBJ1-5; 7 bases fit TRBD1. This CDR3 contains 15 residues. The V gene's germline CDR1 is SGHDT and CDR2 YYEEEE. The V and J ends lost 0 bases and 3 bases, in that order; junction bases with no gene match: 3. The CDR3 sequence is CASSLDGTANQPQHF. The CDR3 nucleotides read TGTGCCAGCAGCTTGGACGGGACAGCCAATCAGCCCCAGCATTTT.

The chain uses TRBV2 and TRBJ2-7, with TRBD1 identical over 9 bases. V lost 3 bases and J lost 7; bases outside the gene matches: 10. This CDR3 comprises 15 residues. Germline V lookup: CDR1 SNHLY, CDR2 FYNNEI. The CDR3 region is CASSDGRDRVIEQYF. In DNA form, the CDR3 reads TGTGCCAGCAGTGACGGTCGGGACAGGGTTATAGAGCAGTACTTC.

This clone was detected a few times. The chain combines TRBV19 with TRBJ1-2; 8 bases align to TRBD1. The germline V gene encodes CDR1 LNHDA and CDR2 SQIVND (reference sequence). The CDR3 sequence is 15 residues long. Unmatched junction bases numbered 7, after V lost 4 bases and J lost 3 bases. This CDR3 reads CASSRTGNWDYGYTF. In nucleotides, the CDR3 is TGTGCCAGTAGTAGGACAGGGAATTGGGACTATGGCTACACCTTC.

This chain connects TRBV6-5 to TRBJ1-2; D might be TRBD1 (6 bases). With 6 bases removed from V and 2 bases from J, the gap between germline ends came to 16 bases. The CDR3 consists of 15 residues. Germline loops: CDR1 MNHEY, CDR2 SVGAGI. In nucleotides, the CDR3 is TGTGCCAGCAGACCTCCGGGACAAATAAACTATGGCTACACCTTC. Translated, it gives CASRPPGQINYGYTF.